This TCR beta chain was identified during a study of blood T cell repertoires in COVID-19. TCRdb's copy holds only in-frame clones and misses some; the assay was immunoSEQ multiplex PCR. In the table there are tens of thousands of clones, 83% of which are singletons. This clone was observed a single time. Germline assignment: CDR1 SGHTA and CDR2 FQGNSA. There are 18 residues in the CDR3. The V gene end was trimmed by 1 base and the J gene end by 0 bases; junction bases not matched to a gene: 7. This sequence was found in a woman between 55 and 75 years old with acute or convalescent COVID-19. V is TRBV7-2 and J is TRBJ2-3; TRBD2 matches at 10 bases. Sequencing used peripheral blood. The CDR3 DNA sequence: TGTGCCAGCAGCTTAGTGGGACTAGCGATATCTAGCACAGATACGCAGTATTTT. Translated: CASSLVGLAISSTDTQYF.